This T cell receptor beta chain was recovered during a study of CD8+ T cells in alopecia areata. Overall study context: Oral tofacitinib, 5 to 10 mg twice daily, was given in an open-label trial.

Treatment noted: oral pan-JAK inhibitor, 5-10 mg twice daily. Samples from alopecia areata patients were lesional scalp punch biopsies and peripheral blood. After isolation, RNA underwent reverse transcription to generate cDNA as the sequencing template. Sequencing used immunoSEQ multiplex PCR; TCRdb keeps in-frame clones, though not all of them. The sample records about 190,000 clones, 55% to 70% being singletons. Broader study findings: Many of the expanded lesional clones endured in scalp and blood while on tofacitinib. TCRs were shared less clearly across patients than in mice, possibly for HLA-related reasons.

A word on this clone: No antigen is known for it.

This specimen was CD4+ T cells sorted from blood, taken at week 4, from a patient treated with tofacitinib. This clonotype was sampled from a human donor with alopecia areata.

The CDR3 is CAISPPAGSDSDTQYF. The CDR3 bases are TGTGCCATCAGTCCCCCTGCCGGGAGTGATTCAGATACGCAGTATTTT. The V and J genes are TRBV10-3 and TRBJ2-3; the D gene is possibly TRBD2 (6 bases). Trimming removed 5 bases from V and 4 bases from J, with 19 bases in between. Germline loops: CDR1 ENHRY, CDR2 SYGVKD. CDR3 length equals 16 residues.